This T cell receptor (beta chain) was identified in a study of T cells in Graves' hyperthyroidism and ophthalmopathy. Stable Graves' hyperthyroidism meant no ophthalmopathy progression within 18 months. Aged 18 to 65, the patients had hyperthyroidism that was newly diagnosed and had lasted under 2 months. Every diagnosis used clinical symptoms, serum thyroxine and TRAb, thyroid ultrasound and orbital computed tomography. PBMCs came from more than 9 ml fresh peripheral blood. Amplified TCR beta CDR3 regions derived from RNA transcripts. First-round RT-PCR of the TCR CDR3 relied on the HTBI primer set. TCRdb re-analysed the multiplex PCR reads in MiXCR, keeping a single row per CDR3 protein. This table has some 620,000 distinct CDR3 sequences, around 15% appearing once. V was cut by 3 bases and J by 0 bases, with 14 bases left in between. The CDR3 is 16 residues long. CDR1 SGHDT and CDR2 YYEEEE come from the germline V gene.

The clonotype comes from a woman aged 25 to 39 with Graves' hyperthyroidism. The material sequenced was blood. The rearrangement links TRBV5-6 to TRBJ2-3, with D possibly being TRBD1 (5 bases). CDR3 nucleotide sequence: TGTGCCAGCAGCTCGGAAGGACACTTAAGCACAGATACGCAGTATTTT. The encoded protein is CASSSEGHLSTDTQYF.